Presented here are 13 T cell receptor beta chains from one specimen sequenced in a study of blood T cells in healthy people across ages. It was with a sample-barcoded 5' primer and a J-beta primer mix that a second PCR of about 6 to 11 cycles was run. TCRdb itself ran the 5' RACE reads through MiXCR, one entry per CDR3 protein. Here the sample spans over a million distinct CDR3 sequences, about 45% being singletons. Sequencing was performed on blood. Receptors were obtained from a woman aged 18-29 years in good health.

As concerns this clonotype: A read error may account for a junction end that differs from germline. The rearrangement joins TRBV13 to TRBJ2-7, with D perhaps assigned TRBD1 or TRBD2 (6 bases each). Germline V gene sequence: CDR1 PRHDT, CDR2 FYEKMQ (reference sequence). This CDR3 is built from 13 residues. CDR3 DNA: TGTGCCAGCAGCCGATGGGGGGCCCACGAGCGGTACTTC. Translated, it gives CASSRWGAHERYF.

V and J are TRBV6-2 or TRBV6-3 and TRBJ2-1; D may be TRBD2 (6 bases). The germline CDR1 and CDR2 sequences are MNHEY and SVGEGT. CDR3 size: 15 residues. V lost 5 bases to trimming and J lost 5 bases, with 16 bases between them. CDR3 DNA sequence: TGTGCCAGCAGTACGGACGGGAGTCGAAACAATGAGCAGTTCTTC. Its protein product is CASSTDGSRNNEQFF.

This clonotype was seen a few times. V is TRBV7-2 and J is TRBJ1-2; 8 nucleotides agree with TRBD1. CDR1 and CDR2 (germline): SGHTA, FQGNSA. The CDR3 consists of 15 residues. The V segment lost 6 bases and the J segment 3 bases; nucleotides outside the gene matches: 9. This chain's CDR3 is CASRLATGAYYGYTF. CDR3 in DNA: TGTGCCAGCAGGCTAGCGACAGGGGCCTACTATGGCTACACCTTC.

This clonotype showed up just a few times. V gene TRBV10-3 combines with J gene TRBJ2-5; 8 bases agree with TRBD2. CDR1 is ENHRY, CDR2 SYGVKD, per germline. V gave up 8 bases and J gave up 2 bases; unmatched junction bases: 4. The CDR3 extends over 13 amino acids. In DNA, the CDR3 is TGTGCCATCCGGGGGGGACTTCAAGAGACCCAGTACTTC. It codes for CAIRGGLQETQYF.

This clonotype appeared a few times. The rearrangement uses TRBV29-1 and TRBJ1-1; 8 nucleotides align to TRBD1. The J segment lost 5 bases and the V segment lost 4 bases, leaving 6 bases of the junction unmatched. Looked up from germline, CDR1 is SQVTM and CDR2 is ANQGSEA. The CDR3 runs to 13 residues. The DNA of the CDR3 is TGCAGCGTTGGCCCAGGGGGCCGAACTGAAGCTTTCTTT. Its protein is CSVGPGGRTEAFF.

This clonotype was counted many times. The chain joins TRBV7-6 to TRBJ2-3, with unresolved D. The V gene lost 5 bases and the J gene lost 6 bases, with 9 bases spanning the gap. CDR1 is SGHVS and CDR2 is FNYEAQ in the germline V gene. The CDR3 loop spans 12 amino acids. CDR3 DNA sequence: TGTGCCAGCAGCCGTCTCTGGGATACGCAGTATTTT. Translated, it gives CASSRLWDTQYF.

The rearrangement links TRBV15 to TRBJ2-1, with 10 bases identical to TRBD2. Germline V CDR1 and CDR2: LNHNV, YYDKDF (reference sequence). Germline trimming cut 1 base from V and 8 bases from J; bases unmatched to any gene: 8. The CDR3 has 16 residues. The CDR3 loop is CATSRGLQSGGDEQFF. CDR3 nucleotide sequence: TGTGCCACCAGCAGAGGTCTGCAAAGCGGGGGGGATGAGCAGTTCTTC. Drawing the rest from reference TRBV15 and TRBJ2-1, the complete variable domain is DAMVIQNPRYQVTQFGKPVTLSCSQTLNHNVMYWYQQKSSQAPKLLFHYYDKDFNNEADTPDNFQSRRPNTSFCFLDIRSPGLGDTAMYLCATSRGLQSGGDEQFFGPGTRLTVL.

The CDR3 nucleotides read TGTGCCAGTAGCGGACTAGCGTCCAATGAGCAGTACTTC. This translates into CASSGLASNEQYF. The V call is TRBV2, the J call TRBJ2-7; 9 bases match TRBD2. V was clipped by 9 bases and J by 7 bases; unmatched bases: 10. This CDR3 is built from 13 residues. Germline CDR1 reads SNHLY; CDR2 reads FYNNEI.

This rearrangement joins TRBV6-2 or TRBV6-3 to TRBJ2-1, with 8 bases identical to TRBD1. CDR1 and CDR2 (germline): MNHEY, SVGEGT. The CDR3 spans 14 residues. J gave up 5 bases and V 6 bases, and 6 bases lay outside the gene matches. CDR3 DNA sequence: TGTGCCAGCAGGACGACAGGGGCCCACAATGAGCAGTTCTTC. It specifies CASRTTGAHNEQFF.

The CDR3 region is CASSSRLTAGELFF. DNA for the CDR3: TGTGCCAGCAGTTCTCGACTTACTGCCGGGGAGCTGTTTTTT. The chain has TRBV25-1 and TRBJ2-2; no firm D call. V dropped 5 bases and J dropped 6 bases, with 13 bases sitting between them. The CDR3 is 14 residues long. Per germline, CDR1 MGHDK and CDR2 SYGVNS.

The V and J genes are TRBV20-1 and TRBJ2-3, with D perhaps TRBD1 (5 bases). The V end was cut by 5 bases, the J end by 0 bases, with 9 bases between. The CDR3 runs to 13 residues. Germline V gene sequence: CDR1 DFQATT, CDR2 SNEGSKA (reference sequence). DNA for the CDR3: TGCAGTGCTGTCGACAGTAGCACAGATACGCAGTATTTT. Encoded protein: CSAVDSSTDTQYF.

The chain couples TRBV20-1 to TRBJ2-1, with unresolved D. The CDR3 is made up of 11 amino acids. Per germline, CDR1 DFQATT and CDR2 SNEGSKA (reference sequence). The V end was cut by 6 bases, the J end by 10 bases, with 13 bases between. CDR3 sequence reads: CSAGSSYEQFF. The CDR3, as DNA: TGCAGTGCCGGATCGTCCTACGAGCAGTTCTTC.

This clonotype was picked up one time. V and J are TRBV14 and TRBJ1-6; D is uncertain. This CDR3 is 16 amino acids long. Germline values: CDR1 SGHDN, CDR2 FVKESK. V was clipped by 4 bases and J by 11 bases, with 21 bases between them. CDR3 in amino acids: CASSRTSGRKRPPLHF. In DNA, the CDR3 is TGTGCCAGCAGCCGAACTTCGGGGAGAAAACGACCACCCCTCCACTTT. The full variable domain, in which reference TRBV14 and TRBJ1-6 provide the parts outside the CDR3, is EAGVTQFPSHSVIEKGQTVTLRCDPISGHDNLYWYRRVMGKEIKFLLHFVKESKQDESGMPNNRFLAERTGGTYSTLKVQPAELEDSGVYFCASSRTSGRKRPPLHFGNGTRLTVT.